These T cell receptor beta chains were read from a single sample in a study of blood T cell repertoires in COVID-19. Repertoires were generated with immunoSEQ multiplex PCR, while TCRdb's copy carries only in-frame clones and drops some. Altogether about 49,000 clones are present, 65% to 90% being singletons, with the ten largest covering about 20%. Sequencing was performed on peripheral blood. Every receptor here comes from a woman of 80 years or more with COVID-19, enrolled during active disease. CDR3s include the opening cysteine and the closing phenylalanine or tryptophan. Fields, in order: V gene, J gene, D gene, CDR3 length, clone size, CDR3 protein, CDR3 DNA. The D gene is left open where the match is weak. Not all rows give a size; the values are once, few, many and, for expanded clones, a class.

TRBV9	TRBJ2-7	TRBD2	15	.	CASSEGRESLYEQYF	TGTGCCAGCAGTGAAGGGCGGGAGTCATTGTACGAGCAGTACTTC
TRBV30	TRBJ1-5	TRBD1	18	.	CAWSVKGRGQFSHQPQHF	TGTGCCTGGAGTGTAAAGGGCAGGGGGCAATTCTCCCATCAGCCCCAGCATTTT
TRBV19	TRBJ1-1	TRBD1	15	.	CASSITGGMNTEAFF	TGTGCCAGTAGTATTACAGGGGGTATGAACACTGAAGCTTTCTTT
TRBV19	TRBJ1-2	.	13	few	CASKLGPNYGYTF	TGTGCCAGTAAACTGGGGCCTAACTATGGCTACACCTTC
TRBV5-1	TRBJ1-2	.	15	.	CASSPGGGAVYGYTF	TGCGCCAGCAGCCCGGGAGGAGGGGCGGTCTATGGCTACACCTTC
TRBV27	TRBJ1-6	TRBD1	21	.	CASSPLYPGQGSGSYNSPLHF	TGTGCCAGCAGTCCGTTATACCCGGGACAGGGATCGGGCTCCTATAATTCACCCCTCCACTTT
TRBV5-1	TRBJ2-7	.	13	.	CASSLSFGYEQYF	TGCGCCAGCAGCTTGTCCTTCGGCTACGAGCAGTACTTC
TRBV18	TRBJ1-3	.	14	few	CASSPSGAGNTIYF	TGTGCCAGCTCTCCAAGCGGGGCTGGAAACACCATATATTTT
TRBV6-5	TRBJ2-7	TRBD2	14	.	CASSQTSGTYEQYF	TGTGCCAGCAGTCAAACTAGCGGGACCTACGAGCAGTACTTC
TRBV19	TRBJ1-5	.	16	few	CASSAEGRGGNQPQHF	TGTGCCAGTAGTGCCGAGGGTCGGGGGGGCAATCAGCCCCAGCATTTT
TRBV5-1	TRBJ2-6	TRBD1	18	.	CASSWLGQGISGANVLTF	TGCGCCAGCAGCTGGCTAGGACAGGGGATCTCTGGGGCCAACGTCCTGACTTTC
TRBV18	TRBJ1-1	TRBD1	15	.	CASSPVGQGDTEAFF	TGTGCCAGCTCACCGGTGGGACAGGGGGACACTGAAGCTTTCTTT
TRBV6-4	TRBJ2-2	.	13	.	CASSDQGTGELFF	TGTGCCAGCAGTGACCAGGGAACCGGGGAGCTGTTTTTT
TRBV6-2/TRBV6-3	TRBJ2-1	.	15	.	CASSYGLVIVDEQFF	TGTGCCAGCAGTTACGGTCTAGTAATAGTCGATGAGCAGTTCTTC
TRBV3-1/TRBV3-2	TRBJ1-4	.	12	.	CVRTGIAEKLFF	TGTGTCCGGACGGGGATTGCGGAAAAACTGTTTTTT
TRBV18	TRBJ1-4	TRBD1	15	.	CASSPNRDRDAKLFF	TGTGCCAGCTCACCGAACCGGGACAGGGATGCAAAACTGTTTTTT
TRBV9	TRBJ2-2	TRBD1	16	.	CASSSSDRGNTGELFF	TGTGCCAGCAGCTCCTCGGACAGGGGGAACACCGGGGAGCTGTTTTTT
TRBV5-1	TRBJ2-1	TRBD2	14	.	CASSLLASYNEQFF	TGCGCCAGCAGCTTACTAGCGTCATACAATGAGCAGTTCTTC
TRBV7-6	TRBJ2-1	.	17	.	CASTPWSSRPSYNEQFF	TGTGCCAGCACCCCTTGGTCTAGCAGACCCTCCTACAATGAGCAGTTCTTC
TRBV6-1	TRBJ2-7	TRBD1	14	.	CASSGDRGFYEQYF	TGTGCCAGCAGTGGGGACAGGGGCTTCTACGAGCAGTACTTC
TRBV28	TRBJ1-2	.	13	once	CASTTPSNYGYTF	TGTGCCAGCACCACTCCGTCAAACTATGGCTACACCTTC
TRBV5-4	TRBJ1-6	.	16	once	CASSLWSGQNNSPLHF	TGTGCCAGCAGCTTATGGTCGGGACAAAATAATTCACCCCTCCACTTT
TRBV27	TRBJ2-1	.	13	.	CASSFRTYNEQFF	TGTGCCAGCAGTTTCCGCACTTACAATGAGCAGTTCTTC
TRBV27	TRBJ2-7	TRBD1	15	.	CASSLFGQGVYEQYF	TGTGCCAGCAGTTTATTTGGACAGGGTGTATACGAGCAGTACTTC
TRBV2	TRBJ1-6	.	13	.	CASSEQGRSPLHF	TGTGCCAGCAGTGAACAGGGAAGATCACCCCTCCACTTT
TRBV4-1	TRBJ2-1	TRBD2	18	.	CASSQVPGTSGAFNEQFF	TGCGCCAGCAGCCAAGTACCCGGGACTAGCGGGGCGTTCAATGAGCAGTTCTTC
TRBV5-6	TRBJ2-7	.	11	.	CASSFTYEQYF	TGTGCCAGCAGCTTTACCTACGAGCAGTACTTC
TRBV6-5	TRBJ1-1	.	11	.	CASSDGPLAFF	TGTGCCAGCAGCGATGGGCCTCTCGCTTTCTTT
TRBV19	TRBJ1-2	.	14	.	CASSIDGGFNGYTF	TGTGCCAGTAGTATAGACGGGGGATTCAATGGCTACACCTTC
TRBV9	TRBJ1-1	.	15	.	CASSPLGGGVTEAFF	TGTGCCAGCAGCCCACTAGGGGGGGGTGTCACTGAAGCTTTCTTT
TRBV7-8	TRBJ1-4	.	14	once	CASSFSGFYEKLFF	TGTGCCAGCAGCTTTTCAGGGTTTTATGAAAAACTGTTTTTT
TRBV5-1	TRBJ1-2	.	14	.	CASSPAGSSYGYTF	TGCGCCAGCAGCCCCGCGGGATCCAGCTATGGCTACACCTTC
TRBV6-1	TRBJ2-1	.	15	.	CASSESGTLFEEQFF	TGTGCCAGCAGTGAGTCCGGGACTCTGTTTGAGGAGCAGTTCTTC
TRBV3-1/TRBV3-2	TRBJ2-3	TRBD1	15	.	CASSRQGRGTDTQYF	TGTGCCAGCAGCCGACAGGGCCGTGGCACAGATACGCAGTATTTT
TRBV4-1	TRBJ2-3	TRBD2	16	.	CASSQVSGSFTDTQYF	TGCGCCAGCAGCCAAGTTAGCGGGAGCTTCACAGATACGCAGTATTTT
TRBV2	TRBJ2-7	TRBD2	13	.	CASSDRGLGEQYF	TGTGCCAGCAGTGACAGGGGACTAGGCGAGCAGTACTTC
TRBV7-9	TRBJ2-2	.	12	.	CASSPSSGELFF	TGTGCCAGCAGCCCTTCCAGCGGGGAGCTGTTTTTT
TRBV24-1	TRBJ1-4	.	15	.	CATSDSRGAGEKLFF	TGTGCCACCAGTGATTCCAGGGGAGCAGGGGAAAAACTGTTTTTT
TRBV3-1/TRBV3-2	TRBJ2-1	TRBD2	16	.	CASSHFAGRSYNEQFF	TGTGCCAGCAGCCATTTTGCCGGGAGGTCCTACAATGAGCAGTTCTTC
TRBV7-9	TRBJ2-2	.	13	.	CASSVGEAGELFF	TGTGCCAGCAGCGTAGGCGAAGCCGGGGAGCTGTTTTTT
TRBV15	TRBJ2-1	TRBD1	13	.	CATSSQQGYEQFF	TGTGCCACCAGCAGTCAACAGGGGTATGAGCAGTTCTTC
TRBV19	TRBJ1-2	.	12	.	CASTYGAYGYTF	TGTGCCAGCACCTATGGGGCCTATGGCTACACCTTC
TRBV12-3/TRBV12-4	TRBJ1-2	TRBD1	13	.	CASSRGQVYGYTF	TGTGCCAGCAGCCGGGGACAGGTCTATGGCTACACCTTC
TRBV29-1	TRBJ1-1	TRBD1	12	.	CSVPDRGAEAFF	TGCAGCGTCCCGGACAGGGGCGCTGAAGCTTTCTTT
TRBV4-2	TRBJ2-1	.	16	.	CASSQGGGTGYNEQFF	TGTGCCAGCAGCCAGGGGGGTGGTACGGGGTACAATGAGCAGTTCTTC
TRBV29-1	TRBJ1-2	.	14	.	CSVGAVGGNYGYTF	TGCAGCGTGGGAGCCGTAGGGGGTAACTATGGCTACACCTTC